A selection of T cell receptor beta chains follows, all from one sample in a study of T cells in Graves' hyperthyroidism and ophthalmopathy. TCRdb re-called the multiplex PCR reads with MiXCR, one entry per CDR3 protein. This table holds 300,000 to 500,000 distinct CDR3 sequences, over 12% found once. Sequencing input: blood. The origin of the receptors is a man aged 50 to 59 with Graves' ophthalmopathy. CDR3s include the opening cysteine and the closing phenylalanine or tryptophan. The D gene is left open where the match is weak. Clone size, where shown, is once, few, many, or a class for clones that have expanded.

j_call: TRBJ2-7; clone_size: few; v_call: TRBV3-1; d_call: TRBD2; cdr3_aa: CASSYRLAPSYEQYF; cdr3_nt: TGTGCCAGCAGCTACCGACTAGCACCTAGCTACGAGCAGTACTTC
j_call: TRBJ1-6; clone_size: NA; v_call: TRBV11-2; d_call: TRBD1; cdr3_aa: CASSPTDRANSPLHF; cdr3_nt: TGTGCCAGCAGCCCTACCGACAGGGCAAATTCACCCCTCCACTTT
j_call: TRBJ1-1; clone_size: few; v_call: TRBV20-1; d_call: NA; cdr3_aa: CSARDFRIRRSEAFF; cdr3_nt: TGCAGTGCTAGAGATTTCCGCATCCGGAGGTCTGAAGCTTTCTTT
j_call: TRBJ2-7; clone_size: few; v_call: TRBV3-1; d_call: TRBD2; cdr3_aa: CASSKGLASYEQHF; cdr3_nt: TGTGCCAGCAGTAAAGGACTAGCCTCCTACGAGCAGCACTTC
j_call: TRBJ1-3; clone_size: NA; v_call: TRBV5-1; d_call: TRBD1; cdr3_aa: CASSGGTATGNTIHF; cdr3_nt: TGCGCCAGCAGCGGCGGGACAGCCACTGGAAACACCATACATTTT
j_call: TRBJ2-1; clone_size: many; v_call: TRBV28; d_call: TRBD2; cdr3_aa: CASSLGREFEQFF; cdr3_nt: TGTGCCAGCAGCCTCGGGCGGGAGTTTGAGCAGTTCTTC
j_call: TRBJ2-3; clone_size: NA; v_call: TRBV9; d_call: TRBD1; cdr3_aa: CASSVLGTGAAGTDTQYF; cdr3_nt: TGTGCCAGCAGCGTCCTCGGGACAGGGGCTGCGGGCACAGATACGCAGTATTTT
j_call: TRBJ1-2; clone_size: many; v_call: TRBV27; d_call: TRBD1; cdr3_aa: CASSVPTGYGYTF; cdr3_nt: TGTGCCAGCAGTGTACCGACAGGGTATGGCTACACCTTC
j_call: TRBJ1-3; clone_size: many; v_call: TRBV7-8; d_call: TRBD1; cdr3_aa: CASSLGQQNTIYF; cdr3_nt: TGTGCCAGCAGCCTGGGACAGCAAAACACCATATATTTT
j_call: TRBJ2-7; clone_size: many; v_call: TRBV28; d_call: NA; cdr3_aa: CASSGGANYEQYF; cdr3_nt: TGTGCCAGCAGTGGAGGGGCAAACTACGAGCAGTACTTC
j_call: TRBJ1-4; clone_size: many; v_call: TRBV3-1; d_call: NA; cdr3_aa: CASSQDHRVGEKLFF; cdr3_nt: TGTGCCAGCAGCCAAGACCACAGGGTCGGTGAAAAACTGTTTTTT
j_call: TRBJ1-1; clone_size: few; v_call: TRBV14; d_call: TRBD1; cdr3_aa: CASSQDGTGRPFF; cdr3_nt: TGTGCCAGCAGCCAAGATGGGACAGGGCGGCCTTTCTTT
j_call: TRBJ1-1; clone_size: many; v_call: TRBV27; d_call: TRBD1; cdr3_aa: CASSLYLTGGRYTEAFF; cdr3_nt: TGTGCCAGCAGTTTGTATTTGACAGGGGGGCGGTACACTGAAGCTTTCTTT
j_call: TRBJ2-7; clone_size: many; v_call: TRBV4-2; d_call: NA; cdr3_aa: CASSQTNSYEQYF; cdr3_nt: TGTGCCAGCAGTCAGACTAATTCCTACGAGCAGTACTTC
j_call: TRBJ2-4; clone_size: NA; v_call: TRBV20-1; d_call: NA; cdr3_aa: CSARGPSIQYF; cdr3_nt: TGCAGTGCTAGAGGACCCAGCATTCAGTACTTC
j_call: TRBJ2-1; clone_size: many; v_call: TRBV28; d_call: TRBD2; cdr3_aa: CASSLRASGRASYNEQFF; cdr3_nt: TGTGCCAGCAGTTTACGGGCTAGCGGGAGGGCCTCCTACAATGAGCAGTTCTTC
j_call: TRBJ2-1; clone_size: many; v_call: TRBV5-1; d_call: TRBD1; cdr3_aa: CASSLATDRGDNEQFF; cdr3_nt: TGCGCCAGCAGCTTGGCCACGGACAGGGGGGATAATGAGCAGTTCTTC
j_call: TRBJ2-7; clone_size: many; v_call: TRBV30; d_call: TRBD1; cdr3_aa: CAFGTDSPYEQYF; cdr3_nt: TGTGCCTTCGGGACAGACAGTCCCTACGAGCAGTACTTC
j_call: TRBJ2-7; clone_size: many; v_call: TRBV15; d_call: NA; cdr3_aa: CATSSYSPEPLAPYEQYF; cdr3_nt: TGTGCCACCAGCAGTTACAGCCCCGAACCACTAGCCCCCTACGAGCAGTACTTC